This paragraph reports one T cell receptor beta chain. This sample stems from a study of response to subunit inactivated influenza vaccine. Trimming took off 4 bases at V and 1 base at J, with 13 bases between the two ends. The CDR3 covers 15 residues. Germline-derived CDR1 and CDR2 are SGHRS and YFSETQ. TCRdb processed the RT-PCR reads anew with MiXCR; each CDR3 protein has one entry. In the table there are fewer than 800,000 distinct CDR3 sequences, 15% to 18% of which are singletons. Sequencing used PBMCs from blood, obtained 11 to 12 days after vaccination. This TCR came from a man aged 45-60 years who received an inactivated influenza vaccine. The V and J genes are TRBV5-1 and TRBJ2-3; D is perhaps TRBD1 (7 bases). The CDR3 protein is CASSRQGGGTDTQYF. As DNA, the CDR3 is TGCGCCAGCAGCCGACAGGGAGGCGGCACAGATACGCAGTATTTT. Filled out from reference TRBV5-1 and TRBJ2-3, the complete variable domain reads KAGVTQTPRYLIKTRGQQVTLSCSPISGHRSVSWYQQTPGQGLQFLFEYFSETQRNKGNFPGRFSGRQFSNSRSEMNVSTLELGDSALYLCASSRQGGGTDTQYFGPGTRLTVL.